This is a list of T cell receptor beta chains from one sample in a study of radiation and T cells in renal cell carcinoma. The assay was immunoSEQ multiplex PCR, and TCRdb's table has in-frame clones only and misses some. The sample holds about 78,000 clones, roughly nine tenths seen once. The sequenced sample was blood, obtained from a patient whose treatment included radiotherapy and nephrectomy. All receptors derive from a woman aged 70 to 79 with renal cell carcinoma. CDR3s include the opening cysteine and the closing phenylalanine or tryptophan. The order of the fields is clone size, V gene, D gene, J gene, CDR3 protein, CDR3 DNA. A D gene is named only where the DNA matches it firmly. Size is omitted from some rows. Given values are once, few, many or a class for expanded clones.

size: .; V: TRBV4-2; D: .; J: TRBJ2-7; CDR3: CASSQQGGPYEQYF; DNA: TGTGCCAGCAGCCAGCAAGGGGGGCCGTACGAGCAGTACTTC
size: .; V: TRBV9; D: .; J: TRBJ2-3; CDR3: CASAREDATDTQYF; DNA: TGTGCTTCCGCGAGGGAGGATGCCACAGATACGCAGTATTTT
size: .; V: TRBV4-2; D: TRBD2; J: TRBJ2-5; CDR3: CASSQELAGEETQYF; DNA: TGTGCCAGCAGCCAAGAACTAGCGGGGGAAGAGACCCAGTACTTC
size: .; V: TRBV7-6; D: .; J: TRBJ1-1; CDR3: CASSLLRDMNTEAFF; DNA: TGTGCCAGCAGCTTACTCCGTGACATGAACACTGAAGCTTTCTTT
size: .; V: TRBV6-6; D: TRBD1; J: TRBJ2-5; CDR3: CASSPRTGGETQYF; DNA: TGTGCCAGCAGTCCCCGGACAGGGGGCGAGACCCAGTACTTC
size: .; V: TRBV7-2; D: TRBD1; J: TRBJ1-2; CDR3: CASRETGVIGYTF; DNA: TGTGCCAGCAGGGAGACAGGGGTGATAGGCTACACCTTC
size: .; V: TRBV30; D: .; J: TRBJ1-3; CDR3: CAWSPIGNTIYF; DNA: TGTGCCTGGAGTCCTATCGGAAACACCATATATTTT
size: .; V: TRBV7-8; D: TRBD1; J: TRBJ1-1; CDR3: CASSLAGDRDFFF; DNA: TGTGCCAGCAGCTTAGCAGGGGACAGAGATTTTTTCTTT
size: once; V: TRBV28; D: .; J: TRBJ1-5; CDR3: CASSLSGVDQPQHF; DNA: TGTGCCAGCAGTTTATCAGGGGTGGATCAGCCCCAGCATTTT
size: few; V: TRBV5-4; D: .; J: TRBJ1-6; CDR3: CASSPGLINSPLHF; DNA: TGTGCCAGCAGCCCCGGGCTGATTAATTCACCCCTCCACTTT
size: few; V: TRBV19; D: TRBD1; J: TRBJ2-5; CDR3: CASSNPGTGSRETQYF; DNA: TGTGCCAGTAGTAACCCCGGGACAGGGAGCCGAGAGACCCAGTACTTC
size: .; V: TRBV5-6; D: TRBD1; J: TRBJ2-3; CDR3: CASSLTGGGTDTQYF; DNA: TGTGCCAGCAGCTTAACAGGGGGAGGCACAGATACGCAGTATTTT
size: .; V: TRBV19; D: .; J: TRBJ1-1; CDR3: CASSIEQGRSEAFF; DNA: TGTGCCAGTAGTATAGAGCAGGGGAGAAGTGAAGCTTTCTTT
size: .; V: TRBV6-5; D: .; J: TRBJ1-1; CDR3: CASSTGQREAFF; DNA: TGTGCCAGCAGTACTGGACAGCGTGAAGCTTTCTTT
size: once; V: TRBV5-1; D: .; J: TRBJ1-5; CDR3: CASSIAGASNQPQHF; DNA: TGCGCCAGCAGCATAGCCGGGGCCTCGAATCAGCCCCAGCATTTT
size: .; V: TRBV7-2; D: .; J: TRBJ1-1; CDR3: CASSPLGDHEAFF; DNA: TGTGCCAGCAGCCCACTAGGGGACCACGAAGCTTTCTTT
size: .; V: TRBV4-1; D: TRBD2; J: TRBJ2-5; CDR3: CASSQGGSGGRGETQYF; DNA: TGCGCCAGCAGCCAAGGGGGTAGCGGGGGCCGGGGAGAGACCCAGTACTTC
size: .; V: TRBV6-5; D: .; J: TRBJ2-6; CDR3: CASSRDFSGANVLTF; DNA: TGTGCCAGCAGCCGGGACTTCTCTGGGGCCAACGTCCTGACTTTC
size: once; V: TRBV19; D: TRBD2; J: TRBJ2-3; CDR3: CASSMLGGGAADTQYF; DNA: TGTGCCAGTAGTATGCTAGGCGGGGGGGCCGCAGATACGCAGTATTTT
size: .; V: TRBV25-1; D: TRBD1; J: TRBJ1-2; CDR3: CASSETGANYGYTF; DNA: TGTGCCAGCAGTGAGACAGGGGCTAACTATGGCTACACCTTC
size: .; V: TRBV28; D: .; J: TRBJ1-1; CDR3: CASRGRGDTEAFF; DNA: TGTGCCAGCAGGGGACGGGGGGACACTGAAGCTTTCTTT
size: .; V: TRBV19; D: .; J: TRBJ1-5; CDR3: CASSIQGGHQPQHF; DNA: TGTGCCAGTAGTATACAGGGTGGCCATCAGCCCCAGCATTTT
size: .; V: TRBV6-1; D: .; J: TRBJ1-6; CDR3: CASSAVGGSYNSPLHF; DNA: TGTGCCAGCAGTGCAGTGGGGGGCTCCTATAATTCACCCCTCCACTTT
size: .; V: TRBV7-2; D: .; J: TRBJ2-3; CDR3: CASSLDGSSSTQYF; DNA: TGTGCCAGCAGCTTAGACGGTAGCAGCTCCACGCAGTATTTT
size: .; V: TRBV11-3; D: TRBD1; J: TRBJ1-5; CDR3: CASSLGGGQGNQPQHF; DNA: TGTGCCAGCAGCTTAGGCGGGGGACAGGGCAATCAGCCCCAGCATTTT
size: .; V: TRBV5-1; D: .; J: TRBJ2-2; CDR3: CASNRAGKNTGELFF; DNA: TGCGCCAGCAACCGGGCAGGGAAGAACACCGGGGAGCTGTTTTTT